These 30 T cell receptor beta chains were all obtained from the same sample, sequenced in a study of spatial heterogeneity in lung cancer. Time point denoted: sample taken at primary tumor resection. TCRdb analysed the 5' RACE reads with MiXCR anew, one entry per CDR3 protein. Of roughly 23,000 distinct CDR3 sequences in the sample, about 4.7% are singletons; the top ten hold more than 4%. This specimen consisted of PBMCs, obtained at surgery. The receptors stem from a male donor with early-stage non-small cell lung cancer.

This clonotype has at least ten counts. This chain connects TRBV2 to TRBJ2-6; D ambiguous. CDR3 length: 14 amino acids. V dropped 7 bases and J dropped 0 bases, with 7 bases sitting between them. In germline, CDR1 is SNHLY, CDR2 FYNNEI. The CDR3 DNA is TGTGCCAGCACCCCCAGCTCTGGGGCCAACGTCCTGACTTTC. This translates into CASTPSSGANVLTF. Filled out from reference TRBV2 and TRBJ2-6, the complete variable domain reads EPEVTQTPSHQVTQMGQEVILRCVPISNHLYFYWYRQILGQKVEFLVSFYNNEISEKSEIFDDQFSVERPDGSNFTLKIRSTKLEDSAMYFCASTPSSGANVLTFGAGSRLTVL.

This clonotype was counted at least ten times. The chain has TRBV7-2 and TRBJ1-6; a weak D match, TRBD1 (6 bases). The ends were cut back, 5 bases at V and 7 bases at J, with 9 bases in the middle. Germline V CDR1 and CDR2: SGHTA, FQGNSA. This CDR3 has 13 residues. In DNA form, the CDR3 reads TGTGCCAGCAGCCCAGGACAGAATTCACCCCTCCACTTT. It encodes CASSPGQNSPLHF.

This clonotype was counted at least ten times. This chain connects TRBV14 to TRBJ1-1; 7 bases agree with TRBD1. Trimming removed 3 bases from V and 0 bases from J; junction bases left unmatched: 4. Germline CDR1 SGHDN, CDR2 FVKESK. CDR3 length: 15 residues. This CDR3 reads CASSQQGQLNTEAFF. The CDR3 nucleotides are TGTGCCAGCAGCCAGCAGGGACAGTTGAACACTGAAGCTTTCTTT.

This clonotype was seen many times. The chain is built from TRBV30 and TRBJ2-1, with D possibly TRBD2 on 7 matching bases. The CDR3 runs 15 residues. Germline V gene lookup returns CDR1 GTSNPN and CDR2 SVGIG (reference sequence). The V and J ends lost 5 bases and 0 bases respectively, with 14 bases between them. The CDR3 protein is CAWGQRGGSYNEQFF. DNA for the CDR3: TGTGCCTGGGGGCAAAGGGGGGGCTCCTACAATGAGCAGTTCTTC.

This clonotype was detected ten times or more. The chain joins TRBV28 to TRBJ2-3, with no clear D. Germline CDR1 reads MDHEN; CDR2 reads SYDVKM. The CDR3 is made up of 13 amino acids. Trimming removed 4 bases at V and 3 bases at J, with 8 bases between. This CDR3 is CASSSRPTDTQYF. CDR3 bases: TGTGCCAGCAGTTCCCGCCCGACAGATACGCAGTATTTT.

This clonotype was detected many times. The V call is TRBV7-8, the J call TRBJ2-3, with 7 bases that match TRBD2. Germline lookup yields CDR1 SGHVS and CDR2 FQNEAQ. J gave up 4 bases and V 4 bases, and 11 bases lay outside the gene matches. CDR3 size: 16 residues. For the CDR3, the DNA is TGTGCCAGCAGCTCAATTACGGGCGGGAGAGCAGATACGCAGTATTTT. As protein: CASSSITGGRADTQYF. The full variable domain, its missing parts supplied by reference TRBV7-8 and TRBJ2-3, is GAGVSQSPRYKVAKRGQDVALRCDPISGHVSLFWYQQALGQGPEFLTYFQNEAQLDKSGLPSDRFFAERPEGSVSTLKIQRTQQEDSAVYLCASSSITGGRADTQYFGPGTRLTVL.

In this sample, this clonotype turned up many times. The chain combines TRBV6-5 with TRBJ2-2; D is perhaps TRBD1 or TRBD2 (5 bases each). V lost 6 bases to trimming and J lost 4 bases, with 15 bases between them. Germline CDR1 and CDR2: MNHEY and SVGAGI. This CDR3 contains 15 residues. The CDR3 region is CASSHGGVSTGELFF. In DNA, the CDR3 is TGTGCCAGCAGCCATGGGGGAGTGTCCACCGGGGAGCTGTTTTTT.

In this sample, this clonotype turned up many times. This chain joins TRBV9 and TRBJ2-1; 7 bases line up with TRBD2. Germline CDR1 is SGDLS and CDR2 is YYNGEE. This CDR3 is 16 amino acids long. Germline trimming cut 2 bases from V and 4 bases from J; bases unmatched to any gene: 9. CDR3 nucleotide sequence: TGTGCCAGCAGCGTTCAGGCTAGCGGATCATACAATGAGCAGTTCTTC. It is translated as CASSVQASGSYNEQFF.

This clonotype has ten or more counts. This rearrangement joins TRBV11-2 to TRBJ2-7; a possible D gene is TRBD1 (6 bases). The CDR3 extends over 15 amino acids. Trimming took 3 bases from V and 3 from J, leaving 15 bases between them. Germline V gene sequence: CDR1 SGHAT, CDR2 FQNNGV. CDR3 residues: CASSFPQGGLYEQYF. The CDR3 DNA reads TGTGCCAGCAGCTTTCCTCAAGGGGGTCTCTACGAGCAGTACTTC.

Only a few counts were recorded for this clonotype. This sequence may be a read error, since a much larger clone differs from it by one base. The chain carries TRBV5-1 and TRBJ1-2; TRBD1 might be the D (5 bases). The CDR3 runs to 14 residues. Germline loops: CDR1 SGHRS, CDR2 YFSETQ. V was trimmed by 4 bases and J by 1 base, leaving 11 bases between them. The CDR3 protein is CASSVQDYNYGYTF. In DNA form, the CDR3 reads TGCGCCAGCAGCGTACAGGACTATAACTATGGCTACACCTTC.

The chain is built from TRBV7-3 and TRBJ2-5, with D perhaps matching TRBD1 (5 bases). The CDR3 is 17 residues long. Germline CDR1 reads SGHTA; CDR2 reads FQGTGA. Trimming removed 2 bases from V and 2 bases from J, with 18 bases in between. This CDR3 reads CASSLGRDALEQETQYF. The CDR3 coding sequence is TGTGCCAGCAGCTTAGGCAGGGATGCTTTGGAACAAGAGACCCAGTACTTC.

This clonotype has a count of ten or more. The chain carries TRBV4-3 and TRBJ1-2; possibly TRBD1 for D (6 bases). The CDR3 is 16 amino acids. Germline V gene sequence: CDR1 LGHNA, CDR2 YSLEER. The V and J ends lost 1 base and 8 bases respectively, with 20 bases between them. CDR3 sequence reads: CASSQGRARGFYGYTF. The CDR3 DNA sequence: TGCGCCAGCAGCCAAGGACGCGCCAGGGGATTTTACGGCTACACCTTC.

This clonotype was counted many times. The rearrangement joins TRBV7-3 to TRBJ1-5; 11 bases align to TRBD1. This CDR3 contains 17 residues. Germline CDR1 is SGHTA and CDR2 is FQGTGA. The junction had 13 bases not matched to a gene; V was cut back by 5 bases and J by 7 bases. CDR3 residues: CASSLHCGQGAIQPQHF. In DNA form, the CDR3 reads TGTGCCAGCAGCCTGCACTGTGGACAGGGGGCGATACAGCCCCAGCATTTT.

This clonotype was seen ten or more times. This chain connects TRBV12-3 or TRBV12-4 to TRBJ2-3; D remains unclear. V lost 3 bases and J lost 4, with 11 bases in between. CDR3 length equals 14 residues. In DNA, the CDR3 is TGTGCCAGCAGTTTGGGGATTGTTGCAGATACGCAGTATTTT. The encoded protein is CASSLGIVADTQYF.

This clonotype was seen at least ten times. The CDR3 is CASSQDGYRQPQHF. CDR3 bases: TGTGCCAGCTCTCAGGACGGATATCGTCAGCCCCAGCATTTT. This sequence joins TRBV18 and TRBJ1-5, with D hard to call. Germline V gene data show CDR1 as KGHSH and CDR2 as LQKENI. The CDR3 has 14 amino acids. Trimming removed 6 bases at V and 6 bases at J, with 15 bases between.

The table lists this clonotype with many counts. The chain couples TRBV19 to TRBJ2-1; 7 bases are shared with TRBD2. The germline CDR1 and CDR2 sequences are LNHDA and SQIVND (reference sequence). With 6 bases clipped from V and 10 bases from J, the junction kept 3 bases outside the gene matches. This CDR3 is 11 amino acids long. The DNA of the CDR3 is TGTGCCAGTAGCTTCGGGGGGGAGCAGTTCTTC. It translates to CASSFGGEQFF. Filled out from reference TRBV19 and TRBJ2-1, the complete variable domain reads DGGITQSPKYLFRKEGQNVTLSCEQNLNHDAMYWYRQDPGQGLRLIYYSQIVNDFQKGDIAEGYSVSREKKESFPLTVTSAQKNPTAFYLCASSFGGEQFFGPGTRLTVL.

This chain's CDR3 is CASSPLQGAGNTIYF. The CDR3 region has the DNA TGTGCCAGCAGCCCACTACAGGGGGCTGGAAACACCATATATTTT. The gene calls are TRBV7-2 and TRBJ1-3; 8 nucleotides match TRBD1. The V gene end was trimmed by 5 bases and the J gene end by 2 bases; junction bases not matched to a gene: 5. The CDR3 length is 15 residues. CDR1 and CDR2 (germline): SGHTA, FQGNSA.

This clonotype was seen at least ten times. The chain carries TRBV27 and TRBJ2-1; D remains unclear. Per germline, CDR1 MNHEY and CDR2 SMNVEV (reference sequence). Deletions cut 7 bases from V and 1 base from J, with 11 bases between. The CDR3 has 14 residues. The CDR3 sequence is CASTSGQSYNEQFF. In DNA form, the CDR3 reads TGTGCCAGCACTTCAGGCCAATCCTACAATGAGCAGTTCTTC.

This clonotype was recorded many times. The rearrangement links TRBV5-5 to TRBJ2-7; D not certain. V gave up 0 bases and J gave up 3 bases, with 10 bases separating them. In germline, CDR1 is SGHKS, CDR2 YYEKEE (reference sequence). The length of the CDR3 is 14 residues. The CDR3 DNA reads TGTGCCAGCAGCTTGGTGGGCAGAATCTACGAGCAGTACTTC. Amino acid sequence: CASSLVGRIYEQYF.

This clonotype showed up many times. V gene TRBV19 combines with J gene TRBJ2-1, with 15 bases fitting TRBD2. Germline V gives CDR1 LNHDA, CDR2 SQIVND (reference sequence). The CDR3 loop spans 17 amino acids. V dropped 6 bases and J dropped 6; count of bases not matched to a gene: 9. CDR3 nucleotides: TGTGCCAGTAGGGACCCCGGGACTAGCGGGGGGAGCAATGAGCAGTTCTTC. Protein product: CASRDPGTSGGSNEQFF. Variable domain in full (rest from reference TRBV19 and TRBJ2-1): DGGITQSPKYLFRKEGQNVTLSCEQNLNHDAMYWYRQDPGQGLRLIYYSQIVNDFQKGDIAEGYSVSREKKESFPLTVTSAQKNPTAFYLCASRDPGTSGGSNEQFFGPGTRLTVL.

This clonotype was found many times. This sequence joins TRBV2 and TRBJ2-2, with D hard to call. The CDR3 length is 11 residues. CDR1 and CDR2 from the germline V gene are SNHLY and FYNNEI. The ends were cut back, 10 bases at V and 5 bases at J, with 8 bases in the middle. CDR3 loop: CATRRTGELFF. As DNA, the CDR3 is TGTGCCACGAGAAGGACCGGGGAGCTGTTTTTT. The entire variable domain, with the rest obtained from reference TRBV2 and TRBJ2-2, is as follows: EPEVTQTPSHQVTQMGQEVILRCVPISNHLYFYWYRQILGQKVEFLVSFYNNEISEKSEIFDDQFSVERPDGSNFTLKIRSTKLEDSAMYFCATRRTGELFFGEGSRLTVL.

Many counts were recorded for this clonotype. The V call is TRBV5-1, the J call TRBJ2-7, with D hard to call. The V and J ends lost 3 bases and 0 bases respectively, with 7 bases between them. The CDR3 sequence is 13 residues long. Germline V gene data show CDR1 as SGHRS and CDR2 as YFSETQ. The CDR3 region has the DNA TGCGCCAGCAGCTCGCAGCACTCCTACGAGCAGTACTTC. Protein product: CASSSQHSYEQYF.

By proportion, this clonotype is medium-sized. The CDR3 reads CASSLRGYEQFF. CDR3 nucleotides: TGTGCCAGCAGCTTAAGGGGTTATGAGCAGTTCTTC. The chain uses TRBV7-9 and TRBJ2-1; D might be TRBD1 (5 bases). The V gene lost 2 bases and the J gene lost 8 bases, with 7 bases spanning the gap. Germline values: CDR1 SEHNR, CDR2 FQNEAQ (reference sequence). The CDR3 contains 12 residues.

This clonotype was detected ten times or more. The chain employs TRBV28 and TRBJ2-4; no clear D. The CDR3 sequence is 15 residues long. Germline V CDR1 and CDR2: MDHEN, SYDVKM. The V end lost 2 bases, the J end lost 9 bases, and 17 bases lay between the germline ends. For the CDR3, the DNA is TGTGCCAGCAGTTTACCCCAAGGCCCCTGGGCCATTCAGTACTTC. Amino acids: CASSLPQGPWAIQYF.

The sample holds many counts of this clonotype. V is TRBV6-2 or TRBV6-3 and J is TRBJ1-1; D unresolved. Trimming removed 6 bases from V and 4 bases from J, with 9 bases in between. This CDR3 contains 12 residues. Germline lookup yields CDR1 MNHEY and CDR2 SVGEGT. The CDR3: CASRRPATEAFF. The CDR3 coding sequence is TGTGCCAGCAGGCGCCCGGCCACTGAAGCTTTCTTT.

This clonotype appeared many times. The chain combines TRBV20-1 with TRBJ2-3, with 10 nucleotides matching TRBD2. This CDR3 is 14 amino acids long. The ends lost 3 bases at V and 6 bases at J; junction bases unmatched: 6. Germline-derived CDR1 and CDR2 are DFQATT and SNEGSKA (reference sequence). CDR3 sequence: CSARLAGDLDTQYF. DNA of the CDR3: TGCAGTGCTAGGCTAGCGGGAGATCTTGATACGCAGTATTTT.

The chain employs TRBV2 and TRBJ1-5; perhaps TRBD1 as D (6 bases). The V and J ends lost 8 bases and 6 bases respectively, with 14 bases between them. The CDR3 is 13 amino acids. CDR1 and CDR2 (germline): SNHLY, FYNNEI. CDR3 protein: CASRGEGGQPQHF. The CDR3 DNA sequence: TGTGCCAGCCGAGGGGAGGGGGGTCAGCCCCAGCATTTT.

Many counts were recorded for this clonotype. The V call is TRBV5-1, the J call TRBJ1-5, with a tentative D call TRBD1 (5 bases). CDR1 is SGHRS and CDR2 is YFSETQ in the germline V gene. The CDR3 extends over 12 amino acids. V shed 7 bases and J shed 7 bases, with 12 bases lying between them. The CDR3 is CASGIGDQPQHF. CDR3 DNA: TGCGCCAGCGGAATAGGGGACCAGCCCCAGCATTTT. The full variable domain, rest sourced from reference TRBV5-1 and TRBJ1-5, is KAGVTQTPRYLIKTRGQQVTLSCSPISGHRSVSWYQQTPGQGLQFLFEYFSETQRNKGNFPGRFSGRQFSNSRSEMNVSTLELGDSALYLCASGIGDQPQHFGDGTRLSIL.

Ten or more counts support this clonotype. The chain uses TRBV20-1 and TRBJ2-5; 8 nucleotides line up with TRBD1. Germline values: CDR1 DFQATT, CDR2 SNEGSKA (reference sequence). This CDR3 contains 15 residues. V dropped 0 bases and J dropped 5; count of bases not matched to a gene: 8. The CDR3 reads CSARDPRTGSETQYF. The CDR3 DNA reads TGCAGTGCTAGAGACCCAAGGACAGGGTCGGAGACCCAGTACTTC.

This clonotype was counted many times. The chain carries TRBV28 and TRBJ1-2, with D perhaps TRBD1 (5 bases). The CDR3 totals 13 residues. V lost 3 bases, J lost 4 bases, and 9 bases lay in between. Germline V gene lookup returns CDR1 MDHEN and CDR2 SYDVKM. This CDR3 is CASSLFQGYGYTF. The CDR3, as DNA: TGTGCCAGCAGTTTGTTCCAGGGCTATGGCTACACCTTC.